The 17 T cell receptor beta chains reported below all come from one sample, sequenced in a study of T cell responses to AZD1222 COVID-19 vaccine. Clones were sequenced by immunoSEQ multiplex PCR, and TCRdb holds only the in-frame ones, with some missing. The sample contains 100,000 to 150,000 clones, approximately 90% of which appear only once. This material consisted of peripheral blood, taken 28 days after the second AZD1222 dose. Every receptor here comes from an adult who received the AZD1222 COVID-19 vaccine.

Written as DNA, the CDR3 is TGTGCCAGCAGTGAAGAGAGGACTTCTGGAAACACCATATATTTT. Translation gives CASSEERTSGNTIYF. The chain recombines TRBV2 with TRBJ1-3; unclear D gene. V was trimmed by 1 base and J by 1 base, leaving 8 bases between them. Germline V lookup: CDR1 SNHLY, CDR2 FYNNEI. The length of the CDR3 is 15 residues.

V gene TRBV5-8 combines with J gene TRBJ1-2; D unresolved. Germline CDR1 is SGHTS and CDR2 is YDEGEE. CDR3 size: 14 residues. V was trimmed by 2 bases and J by 0 bases, leaving 8 bases between them. Written as DNA, the CDR3 is TGTGCCAGCAGCTTACCGCTCTCTAACTATGGCTACACCTTC. Translating it yields CASSLPLSNYGYTF. Variable domain in full (rest from reference TRBV5-8 and TRBJ1-2): EAGVTQSPTHLIKTRGQQATLRCSPISGHTSVYWYQQALGLGLQFLLWYDEGEERNRGNFPPRFSGRQFPNYSSELNVNALELEDSALYLCASSLPLSNYGYTFGSGTRLTVV.

V is TRBV28 and J is TRBJ1-4; D possibly corresponds to TRBD1 (5 bases). Germline CDR1 and CDR2: MDHEN and SYDVKM. CDR3 length equals 12 residues. Trimming stripped 6 bases from V and 7 bases from J, with 9 bases between. DNA for the CDR3: TGTGCCAGCAGAGACAGTGGTGAAAAACTGTTTTTT. Residues: CASRDSGEKLFF.

V and J are TRBV10-1 and TRBJ2-2, with 10 positions matching TRBD2. Germline V lookup: CDR1 WNHNN, CDR2 SYGVQD (reference sequence). The CDR3 length is 16 residues. The V gene end was trimmed by 2 bases and the J gene end by 6 bases; junction bases not matched to a gene: 6. In DNA form, the CDR3 reads TGCGCCAGCAGTGAGAGGTTCCTAGCGGGAGCCGGGGAGCTGTTTTTT. Translated: CASSERFLAGAGELFF.

This chain uses TRBV28 with TRBJ1-2, with 7 bases fitting TRBD1. Germline CDR1 reads MDHEN; CDR2 reads SYDVKM. The CDR3 runs 12 residues. Trimming removed 4 bases from V and 7 bases from J; junction bases left unmatched: 3. CDR3 nucleotides: TGTGCCAGCAGTTCCGGGACAGTTGGCTACACCTTC. It translates to CASSSGTVGYTF.

This chain links TRBV2 with TRBJ2-7; tentatively, D is TRBD2 (6 bases). From germline, CDR1 is SNHLY and CDR2 FYNNEI. The CDR3 has 13 residues. V was clipped by 6 bases and J by 6 bases, with 15 bases between them. This CDR3 reads CASRLARAGEQYF. The CDR3 bases are TGTGCCAGCAGACTGGCGCGAGCGGGCGAGCAGTACTTC.

This rearrangement joins TRBV19 to TRBJ1-5; 10 bases are a match to TRBD1. The V gene end was trimmed by 7 bases and the J gene end by 7 bases; junction bases not matched to a gene: 7. This CDR3 region has 14 residues. Germline values: CDR1 LNHDA, CDR2 SQIVND (reference sequence). CDR3 in amino acids: CASIRTGGRQPQHF. In DNA form, the CDR3 reads TGTGCCAGTATTAGGACAGGGGGACGCCAGCCCCAGCATTTT.

This chain connects TRBV24-1 to TRBJ2-2; D is perhaps TRBD1 (6 bases). The CDR3 is 16 amino acids. The germline CDR1 and CDR2 sequences are KGHDR and SFDVKD. The V end lost 3 bases, the J end lost 3 bases, and 13 bases lay between the germline ends. The CDR3 DNA is TGTGCCACCAGTGATAACAGGGATAGGGACACCGGGGAGCTGTTTTTT. Amino acid sequence: CATSDNRDRDTGELFF.

V usage is TRBV24-1 and J usage is TRBJ1-3, with no clear D. The ends were cut back, 4 bases at V and 4 bases at J, with 10 bases in the middle. The germline gives CDR1 KGHDR, CDR2 SFDVKD. The CDR3 contains 14 residues. The DNA for the CDR3 is TGTGCCACCAGTGACCCCAGGCTCGGAAACACCATATATTTT. Amino acid sequence: CATSDPRLGNTIYF.

The J gene is TRBJ2-3, the V gene TRBV28, with 11 bases aligning to TRBD2. This CDR3 region has 21 residues. Germline values: CDR1 MDHEN, CDR2 SYDVKM. V shed 3 bases and J 3 bases; nucleotides not matched to a gene: 20. CDR3 in amino acids: CASSLRRFGRTSGFITDTQYF. The CDR3 nucleotides are TGTGCCAGCAGTTTGAGACGGTTTGGGCGGACTAGCGGGTTTATAACAGATACGCAGTATTTT.

The rearrangement uses TRBV6-5 and TRBJ2-7; D possibly matches TRBD1 or TRBD2 (5 bases each). V was clipped by 8 bases and J by 6 bases, with 14 bases between them. Per the germline V gene, CDR1 is MNHEY and CDR2 is SVGAGI. The CDR3 covers 12 residues. For the CDR3, the DNA is TGTGCCAGCGGCAGGGTGAGGGGCGAGCAGTACTTC. Amino acid sequence: CASGRVRGEQYF.

This sequence joins TRBV11-2 and TRBJ1-5; TRBD1 matches 7 bases. Germline trimming cut 4 bases from V and 5 bases from J; bases unmatched to any gene: 14. The germline CDR1 and CDR2 sequences are SGHAT and FQNNGV. The CDR3 extends over 17 amino acids. The CDR3: CASSSGTAPIAHQPQHF. CDR3 DNA sequence: TGTGCCAGCAGCTCGGGGACAGCCCCCATCGCACATCAGCCCCAGCATTTT.

The rearrangement joins TRBV5-8 to TRBJ2-7; no clear D gene. Trimming removed 4 bases at V and 6 bases at J, with 11 bases between. The CDR3 runs 12 residues. The germline gives CDR1 SGHTS, CDR2 YDEGEE. The CDR3 spells CASSHAYAEQYF. CDR3 sequence (DNA): TGTGCCAGCAGCCATGCCTACGCCGAGCAGTACTTC. The full variable domain, rest sourced from reference TRBV5-8 and TRBJ2-7, is EAGVTQSPTHLIKTRGQQATLRCSPISGHTSVYWYQQALGLGLQFLLWYDEGEERNRGNFPPRFSGRQFPNYSSELNVNALELEDSALYLCASSHAYAEQYFGPGTRLTVT.

The rearrangement links TRBV5-1 to TRBJ2-1; D may correspond to TRBD1 or TRBD2 (5 bases each). The CDR3 is made up of 15 amino acids. Deletions cut 5 bases from V and 5 bases from J, with 17 bases between. Germline lookup yields CDR1 SGHRS and CDR2 YFSETQ. For the CDR3, the DNA is TGCGCCAGCAGACTCCTCGGGACGATCCACAATGAGCAGTTCTTC. It encodes CASRLLGTIHNEQFF.

The CDR3 DNA sequence: TGTGCCAGCAGCTTGGAGGGGGAAAACACTGAAGCTTTCTTT. This sequence encodes CASSLEGENTEAFF. This chain links TRBV2 with TRBJ1-1, with D possibly TRBD1 on 6 matching bases. V was shortened by 6 bases and J by 2 bases, with 13 bases between the two germline ends. Germline CDR1 SNHLY, CDR2 FYNNEI. CDR3 length equals 14 residues.

The J gene is TRBJ2-5, the V gene TRBV29-1; 8 bases agree with TRBD2. The CDR3 is 15 amino acids. Germline V CDR1 and CDR2: SQVTM, ANQGSEA. V lost 7 bases to trimming and J lost 5 bases; unmatched junction nucleotides: 15. CDR3 coding DNA: TGCAGCGCCGGTGGGGCGGGAGGCCGGGGGGAGACCCAGTACTTC. Its translation: CSAGGAGGRGETQYF.

The chain recombines TRBV6-5 with TRBJ2-7; D unclear. Germline CDR1 and CDR2: MNHEY and SVGAGI. V was clipped by 0 bases and J by 9 bases, with 21 bases between them. The CDR3 runs to 16 residues. The CDR3 region has the DNA TGTGCCAGCAGTTACTCTAGTCAGCCTACCACGGGCGGGCAGTACTTC. As protein: CASSYSSQPTTGGQYF.